Listed below are T cell receptor beta chains from one sample, sequenced in a study of cytomegalovirus exposure and HLA in healthy donors. Libraries were prepared by immunoSEQ multiplex PCR; TCRdb keeps only in-frame clonotypes and omits some of them. The sample records roughly 100,000 clones, around four fifths being singletons. Material for sequencing was PBMCs. All receptors derive from a man aged 30 to 39 in good health and CMV-seropositive. Each CDR3 is given with its conserved first and last residue. A D gene is named only where the DNA matches it firmly. Size is stated for part of the rows, as once, few or many counts, or as a class when the clone is expanded.

V gene	clone size	D gene	J gene	CDR3 protein	CDR3 DNA
TRBV5-1	NA	NA	TRBJ1-1	CASSLQFNTEAFF	TGCGCCAGCAGTCTCCAGTTCAACACTGAAGCTTTCTTT
TRBV4-1	NA	NA	TRBJ2-3	CASSGGRGLADTQYF	TGCGCCAGCAGCGGGGGAAGGGGACTGGCAGATACGCAGTATTTT
TRBV21-1	NA	NA	TRBJ2-7	CASSGRSVLASKSSYEQYF	TGTGCCAGCAGCGGACGAAGCGTACTAGCGAGCAAGAGCTCCTACGAGCAGTACTTC
TRBV28	NA	TRBD1	TRBJ2-1	CASSPTGGKQFF	TGTGCCAGCAGCCCGACAGGGGGAAAGCAGTTCTTC
TRBV18	NA	NA	TRBJ1-1	CASFSSGSMNTEAFF	TGTGCCAGCTTCTCTTCGGGGTCCATGAACACTGAAGCTTTCTTT
TRBV30	few	NA	TRBJ2-7	CAWSVSGGHEQYF	TGTGCCTGGAGTGTATCGGGGGGCCACGAGCAGTACTTC
TRBV9	once	TRBD2	TRBJ2-7	CASSVAGISGRPYEQYF	TGTGCCAGCAGCGTAGCGGGAATTAGCGGGAGGCCCTACGAGCAGTACTTC
TRBV28	once	NA	TRBJ2-6	CASSRGLGSGANVLTF	TGTGCCAGCAGCAGGGGATTGGGCTCTGGGGCCAACGTCCTGACTTTC
TRBV5-1	NA	NA	TRBJ2-2	CASSGTLTGELFF	TGCGCCAGCTCCGGGACTCTCACCGGGGAGCTGTTTTTT
TRBV27	NA	NA	TRBJ1-1	CASSFTANTEAFF	TGTGCCAGCAGTTTCACTGCGAACACTGAAGCTTTCTTT
TRBV5-6	NA	TRBD1	TRBJ1-1	CASSPLHRGAAEAFF	TGTGCCAGCAGCCCCCTTCACAGGGGCGCGGCTGAAGCTTTCTTT
TRBV30	NA	NA	TRBJ1-1	CAWSGSTEAFF	TGTGCCTGGAGTGGTAGCACTGAAGCTTTCTTT
TRBV5-5	NA	NA	TRBJ1-1	CASIGRAFTEAFF	TGTGCCAGTATCGGCAGGGCTTTCACTGAAGCTTTCTTT
TRBV6-1	NA	TRBD1	TRBJ2-5	CASSDAGTGAETQYF	TGTGCCAGCAGTGATGCCGGGACAGGGGCGGAGACCCAGTACTTC
TRBV28	NA	NA	TRBJ1-5	CASSLGDYSNQPQHF	TGTGCCAGCAGTCTCGGAGACTATAGCAATCAGCCCCAGCATTTT
TRBV5-6	NA	TRBD2	TRBJ2-1	CASSAGLAGIMGEQFF	TGTGCCAGCAGCGCGGGACTAGCGGGTATAATGGGTGAGCAGTTCTTC
TRBV30	NA	NA	TRBJ2-7	CAWSSEQGFYYEQYF	TGTGCCTGGAGTAGCGAACAGGGCTTCTACTACGAGCAGTACTTC
TRBV5-4	NA	NA	TRBJ2-1	CASSLETSSNEQFF	TGTGCCAGCAGCTTGGAAACTAGTTCCAATGAGCAGTTCTTC
TRBV5-1	NA	NA	TRBJ2-3	CASGLRSTDTQYF	TGCGCCAGCGGACTACGTAGCACAGATACGCAGTATTTT
TRBV7-9	NA	TRBD2	TRBJ2-1	CASSLSPSLAGGDEQFF	TGTGCCAGCAGCTTATCTCCGTCACTAGCGGGAGGGGATGAGCAGTTCTTC
TRBV7-2	NA	TRBD1	TRBJ2-2	CASSPTPGGIAGELFF	TGTGCCAGCAGCCCCACGCCAGGGGGCATAGCCGGGGAGCTGTTTTTT
TRBV4-1	few	TRBD2	TRBJ2-2	CASSQEGGPRELFF	TGCGCCAGCAGCCAAGAGGGAGGGCCCCGGGAGCTGTTTTTT
TRBV5-6	NA	TRBD1	TRBJ2-7	CASSRGQGAYEQYF	TGTGCCAGCAGCCGGGGACAGGGGGCTTACGAGCAGTACTTC
TRBV5-6	NA	TRBD1	TRBJ2-7	CASSWGGTGVDEQYF	TGTGCCAGCAGCTGGGGGGGGACAGGGGTGGACGAGCAGTACTTC
TRBV7-7	NA	NA	TRBJ1-1	CASSPPEDTEAFF	TGTGCCAGCAGCCCCCCGGAGGACACTGAAGCTTTCTTT
TRBV18	NA	TRBD1	TRBJ1-2	CASSWDRGHGYTF	TGTGCCAGCTCATGGGACAGGGGGCATGGCTACACCTTC
TRBV5-1	NA	TRBD1	TRBJ2-7	CASSYSTQTRDRVHRTSYEQYF	TGCGCCAGCAGCTACTCGACCCAAACACGGGACAGGGTTCATCGTACGAGCTACGAGCAGTACTTC
TRBV2	once	NA	TRBJ1-1	CASSEGINTEAFF	TGTGCCAGCAGTGAAGGTATCAACACTGAAGCTTTCTTT
TRBV5-6	NA	TRBD1	TRBJ2-7	CASSLLGTGAYEQYF	TGTGCCAGCAGCTTGTTGGGGACAGGGGCCTACGAGCAGTACTTC
TRBV6-5	once	TRBD2	TRBJ2-3	CASRELAGVTDTQYF	TGTGCCAGCAGAGAACTAGCGGGAGTTACAGATACGCAGTATTTT
TRBV28	NA	NA	TRBJ2-1	CASIRAGWGDNEQFF	TGTGCCAGCATCCGGGCGGGGTGGGGAGACAATGAGCAGTTCTTC
TRBV19	NA	TRBD2	TRBJ2-4	CASSMDSGGWLAKNIQYF	TGTGCCAGTAGTATGGATAGCGGGGGATGGCTAGCCAAAAACATTCAGTACTTC
TRBV19	NA	NA	TRBJ1-5	CASSGGHQPQHF	TGTGCCAGTAGTGGAGGGCATCAGCCCCAGCATTTT
TRBV5-6	once	NA	TRBJ1-5	CASSSQGLRAQHF	TGTGCCAGCAGCTCCCAGGGCCTCCGGGCCCAGCATTTT
TRBV2	few	NA	TRBJ1-1	CASSEDGRMTEAFF	TGTGCCAGCAGTGAAGATGGGAGAATGACTGAAGCTTTCTTT
TRBV4-3	NA	NA	TRBJ2-7	CASSLGQFYEQYF	TGCGCCAGCAGCCTAGGACAGTTTTACGAGCAGTACTTC
TRBV11-2	NA	NA	TRBJ2-1	CASSLVQVEQFF	TGTGCCAGCAGCTTAGTGCAGGTTGAGCAGTTCTTC
TRBV4-1	NA	NA	TRBJ1-4	CASSRRDGGTNEKLFF	TGCGCCAGCAGCCGGCGGGACGGAGGAACTAATGAAAAACTGTTTTTT
TRBV28	NA	NA	TRBJ2-7	CASSLQGREQYF	TGTGCCAGCAGTTTGCAGGGTCGGGAGCAGTACTTC
TRBV7-2	NA	TRBD2	TRBJ2-5	CASSLVAGVLETQYF	TGTGCCAGCAGCTTAGTGGCGGGAGTTCTAGAGACCCAGTACTTC
TRBV10-3	few	TRBD1	TRBJ1-1	CAISEGGGANTEAFF	TGTGCCATCAGTGAAGGAGGGGGCGCAAACACTGAAGCTTTCTTT
TRBV11-2	NA	NA	TRBJ2-7	CASKGREYEQYF	TGTGCCAGCAAGGGGCGCGAGTACGAGCAGTACTTC
TRBV19	once	NA	TRBJ2-1	CASSMDSGRTYNEQFF	TGTGCCAGTAGTATGGATAGCGGAAGAACCTACAATGAGCAGTTCTTC